These 7 T cell receptor beta chains were all obtained from the same sample, sequenced in a study of regulatory T cells in long-lasting Graves disease. Investigators prepared the TCR beta libraries by applying iRepertoire HTBI primers and Arm-PCR of CDR3 regions. TCRdb called the multiplex PCR reads again in MiXCR, with one record for every CDR3 protein. The table has fewer than 550,000 distinct CDR3 sequences, roughly 21% seen once; the top ten hold 6.5% to 9%. Sample time point: persistent/refractory GD, antithyroid drugs over 5 years with positive TRAb. From RNA extracted from PBMCs, the TCR library was made. This sample comprised peripheral blood mononuclear cells (PBMCs), obtained when the disease was refractory, from a patient treated with antithyroid drugs. Receptors were obtained from a female donor with Graves disease.

Remarks on this clonotype: Sequence at one end of the junction differs from germline and may be a read error. This chain links TRBV30 with TRBJ1-6, with D uncertain. Germline CDR1 GTSNPN, CDR2 SVGIG (reference sequence). The CDR3 is made up of 14 amino acids. CDR3 sequence (DNA): TGTGCCTGGAGAGGAACAGCCTATAATTCACCCCCCCACTTT. This gives the protein CAWRGTAYNSPPHF.

This clonotype was picked up many times. The genes are TRBV6-2 or TRBV6-3 and TRBJ1-5; D remains ambiguous. V lost 3 bases and J 5 bases, leaving 8 bases between the germline ends. This CDR3 spans 13 amino acids. Germline loops: CDR1 MNHEY, CDR2 SVGEGT. The CDR3 reads CASSYSSYQPQHF. DNA for the CDR3: TGTGCCAGCAGTTATAGCAGTTATCAGCCCCAGCATTTT.

This clonotype was found many times. This chain joins TRBV28 and TRBJ1-2, with D maybe TRBD1 (5 bases). V was pared by 3 bases and J by 1 base, with 18 bases between. The CDR3 totals 17 residues. Germline CDR1 MDHEN, CDR2 SYDVKM. The CDR3 nucleotides read TGTGCCAGCAGTTTTAGTACAGGAACAAGACTTAACTATGGCTACACCTTC. This sequence encodes CASSFSTGTRLNYGYTF.

This clonotype was picked up one time. The rearrangement joins TRBV7-9 to TRBJ1-2; no firm D call. The V end was cut by 1 base, the J end by 7 bases, with 10 bases between. This CDR3 is built from 13 residues. Germline V gene data show CDR1 as SEHNR and CDR2 as FQNEAQ (reference sequence). This chain's CDR3 is CASSLEEVGGYTF. DNA for the CDR3: TGTGCCAGCAGCTTAGAAGAGGTTGGTGGCTACACCTTC.

There are many counts of this clonotype. The V gene is TRBV27, the J gene TRBJ1-1, with a weak D call TRBD1 (5 bases). The germline gives CDR1 MNHEY, CDR2 SMNVEV (reference sequence). The CDR3 runs 16 residues. The germline V and J ends were trimmed by 6 bases and 4 bases, with 21 bases remaining between them. CDR3 in DNA: TGTGCCAGCAGCAAACTCAGGGTTATTCGTCGCACTGAAGCTTTCTTT. Its translation: CASSKLRVIRRTEAFF.

The V call is TRBV19, the J call TRBJ1-5; D gene unclear. The CDR3 sequence is 13 residues long. V dropped 3 bases and J dropped 5 bases, with 8 bases sitting between them. Germline V gives CDR1 LNHDA, CDR2 SQIVND (reference sequence). The CDR3 nucleotides are TGTGCCAGTAGTATTGTTCGGGATCAGCCCCAGCATTTT. It is translated as CASSIVRDQPQHF. The complete variable domain, with remaining parts taken from reference TRBV19 and TRBJ1-5, reads DGGITQSPKYLFRKEGQNVTLSCEQNLNHDAMYWYRQDPGQGLRLIYYSQIVNDFQKGDIAEGYSVSREKKESFPLTVTSAQKNPTAFYLCASSIVRDQPQHFGDGTRLSIL.

This clonotype was seen a handful of times. The rearrangement links TRBV10-3 to TRBJ1-2; 8 nucleotides agree with TRBD1. Looked up from germline, CDR1 is ENHRY and CDR2 is SYGVKD. J gave up 7 bases and V 2 bases, and 6 bases lay outside the gene matches. This CDR3 has 14 amino acids. CDR3 protein: CAISENDRGRGYTF. DNA for the CDR3: TGTGCCATCAGTGAGAACGACAGGGGCCGTGGCTACACCTTC.